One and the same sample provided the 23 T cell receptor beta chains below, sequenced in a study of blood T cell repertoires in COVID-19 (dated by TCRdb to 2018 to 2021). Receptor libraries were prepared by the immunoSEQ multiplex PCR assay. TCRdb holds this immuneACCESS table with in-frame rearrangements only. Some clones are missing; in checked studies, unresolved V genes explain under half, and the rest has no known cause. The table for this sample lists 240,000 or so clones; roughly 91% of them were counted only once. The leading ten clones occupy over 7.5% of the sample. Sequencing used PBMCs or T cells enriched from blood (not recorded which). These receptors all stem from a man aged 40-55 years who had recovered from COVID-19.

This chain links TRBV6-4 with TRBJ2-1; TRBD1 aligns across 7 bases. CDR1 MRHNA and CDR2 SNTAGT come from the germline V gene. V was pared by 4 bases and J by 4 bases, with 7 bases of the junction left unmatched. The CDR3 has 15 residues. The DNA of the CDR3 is TGTGCCAGCAGTGCACATGGACAGGAGTACAATGAGCAGTTCTTC. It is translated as CASSAHGQEYNEQFF.

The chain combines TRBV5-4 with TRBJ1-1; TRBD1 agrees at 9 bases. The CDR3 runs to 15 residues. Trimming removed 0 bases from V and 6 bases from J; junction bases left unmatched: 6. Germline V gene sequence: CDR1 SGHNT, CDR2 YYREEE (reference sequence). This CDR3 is CASSLGTGGLAEAFF. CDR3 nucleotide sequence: TGTGCCAGCAGCTTGGGTACAGGGGGCTTGGCTGAAGCTTTCTTT.

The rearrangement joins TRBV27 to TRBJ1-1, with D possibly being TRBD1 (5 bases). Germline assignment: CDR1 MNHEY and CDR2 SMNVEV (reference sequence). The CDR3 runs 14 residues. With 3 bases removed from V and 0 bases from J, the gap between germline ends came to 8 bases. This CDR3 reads CASSFRAMNTEAFF. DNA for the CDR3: TGTGCCAGCAGTTTCAGGGCGATGAACACTGAAGCTTTCTTT.

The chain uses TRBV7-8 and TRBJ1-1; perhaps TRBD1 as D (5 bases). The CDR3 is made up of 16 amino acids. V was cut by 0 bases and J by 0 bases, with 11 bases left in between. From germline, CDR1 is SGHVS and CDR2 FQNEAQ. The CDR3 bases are TGTGCCAGCAGCTTAGCGGCCGGACACCTGAACACTGAAGCTTTCTTT. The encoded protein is CASSLAAGHLNTEAFF.

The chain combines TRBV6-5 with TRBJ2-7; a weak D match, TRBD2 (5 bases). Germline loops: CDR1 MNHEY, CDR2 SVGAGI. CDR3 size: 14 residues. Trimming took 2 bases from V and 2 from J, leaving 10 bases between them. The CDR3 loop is CASSYRGSTYEQYF. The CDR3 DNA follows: TGTGCCAGCAGTTACCGGGGTTCTACCTACGAGCAGTACTTC.

CDR3 in DNA: TGTGCCAGCAGCCGAGACACGAGTGAAGCTTTCTTT. Translation gives CASSRDTSEAFF. The J gene is TRBJ1-1, the V gene TRBV4-2; D unclear. The CDR3 spans 12 residues. Trimming took off 4 bases at V and 7 bases at J, with 10 bases between the two ends. Germline CDR1 is LGHNA and CDR2 is YNFKEQ.

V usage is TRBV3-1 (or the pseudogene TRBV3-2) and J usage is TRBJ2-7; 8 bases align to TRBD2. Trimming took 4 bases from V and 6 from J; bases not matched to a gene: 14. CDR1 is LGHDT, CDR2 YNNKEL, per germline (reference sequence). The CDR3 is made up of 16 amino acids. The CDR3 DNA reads TGTGCCAGCAGCCTCCACCACGGGGGGGGGTCAAGCGAGCAGTACTTC. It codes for CASSLHHGGGSSEQYF.

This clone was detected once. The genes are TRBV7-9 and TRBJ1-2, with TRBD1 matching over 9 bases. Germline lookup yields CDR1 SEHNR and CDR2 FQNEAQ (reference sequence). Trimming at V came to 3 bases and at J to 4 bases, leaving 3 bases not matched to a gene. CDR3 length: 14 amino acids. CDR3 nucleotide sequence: TGTGCCAGCAGCTTGACAGGGGGGATCTATGGCTACACCTTC. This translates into CASSLTGGIYGYTF.

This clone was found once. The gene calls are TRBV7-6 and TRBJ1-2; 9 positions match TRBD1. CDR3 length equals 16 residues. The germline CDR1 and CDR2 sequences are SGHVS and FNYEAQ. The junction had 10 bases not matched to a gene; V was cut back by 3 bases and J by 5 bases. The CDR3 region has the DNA TGTGCCAGCAGCTTTGGGGGCACAGGGGGCGATTATGGCTACACCTTC. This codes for CASSFGGTGGDYGYTF.

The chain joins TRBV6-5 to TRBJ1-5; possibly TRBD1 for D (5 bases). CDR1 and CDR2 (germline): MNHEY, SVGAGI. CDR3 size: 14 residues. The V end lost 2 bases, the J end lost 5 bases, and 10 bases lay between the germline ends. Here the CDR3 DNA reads TGTGCCAGCAGTTACATGCAGGGCCATCAGCCCCAGCATTTT. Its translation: CASSYMQGHQPQHF.

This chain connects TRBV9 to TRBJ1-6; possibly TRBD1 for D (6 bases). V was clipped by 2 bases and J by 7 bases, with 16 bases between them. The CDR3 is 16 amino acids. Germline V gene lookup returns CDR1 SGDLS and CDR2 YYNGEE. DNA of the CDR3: TGTGCCAGCAGCGTCAGGGGTAGCGCGGCCAATTCACCCCTCCACTTT. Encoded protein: CASSVRGSAANSPLHF.

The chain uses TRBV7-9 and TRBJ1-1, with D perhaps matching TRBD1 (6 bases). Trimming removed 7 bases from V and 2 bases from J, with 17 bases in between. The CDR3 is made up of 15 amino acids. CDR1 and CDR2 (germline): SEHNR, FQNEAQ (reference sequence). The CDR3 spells CASNSLGGQNTEAFF. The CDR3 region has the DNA TGTGCCAGCAACTCCCTGGGGGGGCAAAACACTGAAGCTTTCTTT. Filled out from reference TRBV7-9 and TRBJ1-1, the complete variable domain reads DTGVSQNPRHKITKRGQNVTFRCDPISEHNRLYWYRQTLGQGPEFLTYFQNEAQLEKSRLLSDRFSAERPKGSFSTLEIQRTEQGDSAMYLCASNSLGGQNTEAFFGQGTRLTVV.

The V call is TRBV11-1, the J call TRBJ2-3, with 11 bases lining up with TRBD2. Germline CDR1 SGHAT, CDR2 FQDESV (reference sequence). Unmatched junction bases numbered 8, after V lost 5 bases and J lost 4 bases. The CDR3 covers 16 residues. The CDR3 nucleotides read TGTGCCAGCAGCCCCCTGGTAGCGGGGGGGTCAGATACGCAGTATTTT. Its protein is CASSPLVAGGSDTQYF. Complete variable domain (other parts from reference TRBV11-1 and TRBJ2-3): EAEVAQSPRYKITEKSQAVAFWCDPISGHATLYWYRQILGQGPELLVQFQDESVVDDSQLPKDRFSAERLKGVDSTLKIQPAELGDSAMYLCASSPLVAGGSDTQYFGPGTRLTVL.

Written as DNA, the CDR3 is TGTGCCAGCAGCCCAACCCGACAGGCGAACACCGGGGAGCTGTTTTTT. Its protein is CASSPTRQANTGELFF. V usage is TRBV7-7 and J usage is TRBJ2-2; perhaps TRBD1 as D (6 bases). This CDR3 has 16 residues. From germline, CDR1 is SSHAT and CDR2 FNYEAQ (reference sequence). V lost 5 bases, J lost 0 bases, and 13 bases lay in between.

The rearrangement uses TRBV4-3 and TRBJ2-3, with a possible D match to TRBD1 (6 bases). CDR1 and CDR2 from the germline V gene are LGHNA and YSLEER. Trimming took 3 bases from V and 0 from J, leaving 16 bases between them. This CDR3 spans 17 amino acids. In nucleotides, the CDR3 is TGCGCCAGCAGCCAGGACAGTAGAACAACTAGCACAGATACGCAGTATTTT. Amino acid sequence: CASSQDSRTTSTDTQYF.

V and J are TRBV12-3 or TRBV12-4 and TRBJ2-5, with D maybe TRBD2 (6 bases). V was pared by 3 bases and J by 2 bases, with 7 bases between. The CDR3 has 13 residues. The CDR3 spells CASSFREQETQYF. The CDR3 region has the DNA TGTGCCAGCAGTTTCCGGGAGCAAGAGACCCAGTACTTC.

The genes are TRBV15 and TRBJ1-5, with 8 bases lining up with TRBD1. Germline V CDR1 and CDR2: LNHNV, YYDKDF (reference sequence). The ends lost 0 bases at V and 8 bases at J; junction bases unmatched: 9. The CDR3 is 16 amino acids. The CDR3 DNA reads TGTGCCACCAGCAGAGAGAAGACAGGGGATTGGGAGCCCCAGCATTTT. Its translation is CATSREKTGDWEPQHF.

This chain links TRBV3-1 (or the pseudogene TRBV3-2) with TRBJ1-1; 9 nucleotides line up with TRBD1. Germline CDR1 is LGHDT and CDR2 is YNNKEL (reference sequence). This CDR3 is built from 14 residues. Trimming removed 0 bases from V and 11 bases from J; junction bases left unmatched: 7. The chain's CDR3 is CASSQEGDRVGAFF. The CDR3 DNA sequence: TGTGCCAGCAGCCAAGAGGGGGACAGGGTTGGGGCTTTCTTT.

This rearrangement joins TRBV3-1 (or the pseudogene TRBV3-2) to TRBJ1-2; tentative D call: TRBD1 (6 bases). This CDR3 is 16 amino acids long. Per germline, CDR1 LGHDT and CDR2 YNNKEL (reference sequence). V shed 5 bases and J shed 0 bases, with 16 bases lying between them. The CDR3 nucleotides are TGTGCCAGCAGCTTATACAGGGAAAGGGCTAACTATGGCTACACCTTC. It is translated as CASSLYRERANYGYTF.

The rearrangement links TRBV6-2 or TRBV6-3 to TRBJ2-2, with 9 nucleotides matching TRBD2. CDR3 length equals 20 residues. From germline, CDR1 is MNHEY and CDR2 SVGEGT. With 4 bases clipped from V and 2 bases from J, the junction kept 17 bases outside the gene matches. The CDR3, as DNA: TGTGCCAGCAGTTTGGACAATAGGGTTAGCGGGAGTCTTAACACCGGGGAGCTGTTTTTT. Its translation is CASSLDNRVSGSLNTGELFF.

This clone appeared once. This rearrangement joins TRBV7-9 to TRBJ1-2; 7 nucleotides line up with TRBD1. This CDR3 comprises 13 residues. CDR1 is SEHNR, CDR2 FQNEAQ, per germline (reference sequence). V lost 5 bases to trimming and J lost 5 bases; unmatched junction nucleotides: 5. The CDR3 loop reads CASSPDRVYGYTF. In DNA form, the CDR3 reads TGTGCCAGCAGCCCAGACAGGGTTTATGGCTACACCTTC.

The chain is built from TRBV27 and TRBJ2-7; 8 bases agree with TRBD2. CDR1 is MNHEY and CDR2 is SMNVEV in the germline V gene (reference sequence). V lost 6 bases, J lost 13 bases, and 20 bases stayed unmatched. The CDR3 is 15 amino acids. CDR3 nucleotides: TGTGCCAGCAGCCCTTTGTCCGGCCGGGGGGGAGTTCGCTACTTC. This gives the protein CASSPLSGRGGVRYF.

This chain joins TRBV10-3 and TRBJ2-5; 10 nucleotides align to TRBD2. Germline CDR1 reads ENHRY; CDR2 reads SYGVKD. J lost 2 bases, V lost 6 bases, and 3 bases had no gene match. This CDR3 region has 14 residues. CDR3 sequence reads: CAISSSGGQETQYF. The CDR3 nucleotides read TGTGCCATCAGCTCTAGCGGGGGACAAGAGACCCAGTACTTC.